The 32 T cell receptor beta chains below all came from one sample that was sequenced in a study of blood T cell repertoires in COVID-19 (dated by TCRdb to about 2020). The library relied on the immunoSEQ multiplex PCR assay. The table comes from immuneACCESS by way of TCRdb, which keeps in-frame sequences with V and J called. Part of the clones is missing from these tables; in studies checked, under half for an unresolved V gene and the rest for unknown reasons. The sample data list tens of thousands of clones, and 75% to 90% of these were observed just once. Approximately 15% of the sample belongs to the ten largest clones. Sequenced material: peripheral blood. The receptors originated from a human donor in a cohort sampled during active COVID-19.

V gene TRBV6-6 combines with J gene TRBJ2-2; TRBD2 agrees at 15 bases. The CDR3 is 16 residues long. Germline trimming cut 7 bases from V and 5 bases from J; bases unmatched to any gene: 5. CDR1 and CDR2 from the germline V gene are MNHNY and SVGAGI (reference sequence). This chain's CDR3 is CASTGLAGGLTGELFF. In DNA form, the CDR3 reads TGTGCCAGCACAGGACTAGCGGGGGGGCTAACCGGGGAGCTGTTTTTT.

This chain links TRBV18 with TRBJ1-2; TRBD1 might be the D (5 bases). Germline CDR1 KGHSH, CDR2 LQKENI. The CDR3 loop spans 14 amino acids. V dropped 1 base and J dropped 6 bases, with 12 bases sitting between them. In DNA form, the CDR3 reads TGTGCCAGCTCACCACAATCGGGGGTCGATGGCTACACCTTC. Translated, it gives CASSPQSGVDGYTF.

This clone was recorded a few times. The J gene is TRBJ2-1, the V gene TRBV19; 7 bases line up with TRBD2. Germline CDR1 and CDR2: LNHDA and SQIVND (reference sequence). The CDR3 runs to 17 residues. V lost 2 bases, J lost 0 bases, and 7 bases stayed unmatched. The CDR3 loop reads CASSIRSGASSYNEQFF. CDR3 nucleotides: TGTGCCAGTAGTATACGAAGCGGGGCGAGCTCCTACAATGAGCAGTTCTTC. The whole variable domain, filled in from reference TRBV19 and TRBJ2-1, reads DGGITQSPKYLFRKEGQNVTLSCEQNLNHDAMYWYRQDPGQGLRLIYYSQIVNDFQKGDIAEGYSVSREKKESFPLTVTSAQKNPTAFYLCASSIRSGASSYNEQFFGPGTRLTVL.

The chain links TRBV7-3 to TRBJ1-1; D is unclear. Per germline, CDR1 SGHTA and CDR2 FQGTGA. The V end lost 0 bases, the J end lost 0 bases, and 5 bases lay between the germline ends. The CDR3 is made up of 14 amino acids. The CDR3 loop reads CASSLTHMNTEAFF. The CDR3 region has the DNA TGTGCCAGCAGCTTAACCCACATGAACACTGAAGCTTTCTTT.

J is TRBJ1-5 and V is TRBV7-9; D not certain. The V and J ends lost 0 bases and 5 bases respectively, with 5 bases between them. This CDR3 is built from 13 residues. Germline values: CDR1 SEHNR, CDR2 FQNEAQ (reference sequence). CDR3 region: CASSLAADQPQHF. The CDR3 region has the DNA TGTGCCAGCAGCTTAGCCGCGGATCAGCCCCAGCATTTT.

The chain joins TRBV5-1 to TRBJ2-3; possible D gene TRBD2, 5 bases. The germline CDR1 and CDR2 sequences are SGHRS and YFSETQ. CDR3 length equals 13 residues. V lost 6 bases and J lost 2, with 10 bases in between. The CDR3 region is CASTADNTDTQYF. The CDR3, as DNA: TGCGCCAGCACAGCGGATAACACAGATACGCAGTATTTT.

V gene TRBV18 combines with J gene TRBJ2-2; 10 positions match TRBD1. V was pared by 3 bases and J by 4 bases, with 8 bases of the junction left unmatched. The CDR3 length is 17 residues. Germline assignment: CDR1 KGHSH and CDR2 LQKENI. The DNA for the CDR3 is TGTGCCAGCTCACCTTTAGGACAGGGGGTCAGCACCGGGGAGCTGTTTTTT. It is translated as CASSPLGQGVSTGELFF.

This CDR3 reads CAWSVSDRATEAFF. As DNA, the CDR3 is TGTGCCTGGAGTGTAAGCGACAGGGCTACTGAAGCTTTCTTT. This chain uses TRBV30 with TRBJ1-1; 7 bases align to TRBD1. This CDR3 has 14 amino acids. Germline CDR1 GTSNPN, CDR2 SVGIG (reference sequence). V was clipped by 0 bases and J by 5 bases; unmatched bases: 6.

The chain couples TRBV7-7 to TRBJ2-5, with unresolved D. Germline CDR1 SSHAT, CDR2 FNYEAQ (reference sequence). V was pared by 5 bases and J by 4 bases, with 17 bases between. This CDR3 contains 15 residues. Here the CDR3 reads CASSPGGNHAETQYF. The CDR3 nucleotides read TGTGCCAGCAGCCCTGGCGGTAACCACGCAGAGACCCAGTACTTC. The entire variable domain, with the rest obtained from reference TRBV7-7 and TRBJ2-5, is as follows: GAGVSQSPRYKVTKRGQDVTLRCDPISSHATLYWYQQALGQGPEFLTYFNYEAQPDKSGLPSDRFSAERPEGSISTLTIQRTEQRDSAMYRCASSPGGNHAETQYFGPGTRLLVL.

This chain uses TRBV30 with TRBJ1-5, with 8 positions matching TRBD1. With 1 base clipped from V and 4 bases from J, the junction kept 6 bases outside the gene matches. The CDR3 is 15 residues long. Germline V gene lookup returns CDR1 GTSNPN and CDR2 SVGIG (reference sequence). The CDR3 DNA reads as TGTGCCTGGAGTGCCGGAGGACAGGGTAATCAGCCCCAGCATTTT. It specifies CAWSAGGQGNQPQHF.

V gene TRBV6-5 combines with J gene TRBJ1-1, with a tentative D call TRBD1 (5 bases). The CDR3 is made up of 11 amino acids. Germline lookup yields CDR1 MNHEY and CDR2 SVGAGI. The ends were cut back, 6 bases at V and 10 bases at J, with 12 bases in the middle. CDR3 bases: TGTGCCAGCAGCACAGGCGTCCTAGCTTTCTTT. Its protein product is CASSTGVLAFF.

The CDR3 nucleotides are TGTGCCAGCGGGGGTCAAATAAATGAAAAACTGTTTTTT. Encoded protein: CASGGQINEKLFF. V gene TRBV10-3 combines with J gene TRBJ1-4; possible D gene TRBD1, 5 bases. The CDR3 spans 13 residues. V shed 10 bases and J shed 5 bases, with 14 bases lying between them. Germline V CDR1 and CDR2: ENHRY, SYGVKD.

The CDR3, as DNA: TGTGCCAGCAATTCAGGGCCTGGTGAGCAGTTCTTC. It yields the protein CASNSGPGEQFF. The chain carries TRBV27 and TRBJ2-1; the D gene is possibly TRBD1 (5 bases). Deletions cut 7 bases from V and 9 bases from J, with 13 bases between. Germline CDR1 and CDR2: MNHEY and SMNVEV (reference sequence). This CDR3 is built from 12 residues.

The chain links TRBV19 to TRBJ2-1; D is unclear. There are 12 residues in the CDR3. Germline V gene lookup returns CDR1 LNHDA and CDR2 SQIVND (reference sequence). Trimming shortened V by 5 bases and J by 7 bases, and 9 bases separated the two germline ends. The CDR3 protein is CASSLLPNEQFF. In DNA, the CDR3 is TGTGCCAGTAGTCTACTTCCGAATGAGCAGTTCTTC.

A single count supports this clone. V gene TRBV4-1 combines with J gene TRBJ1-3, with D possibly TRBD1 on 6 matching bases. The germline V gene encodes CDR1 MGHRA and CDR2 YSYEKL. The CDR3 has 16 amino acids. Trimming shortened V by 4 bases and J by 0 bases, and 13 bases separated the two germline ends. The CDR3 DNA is TGCGCCAGCAGCCTCCAACAGGGTAACTCTGGAAACACCATATATTTT. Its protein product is CASSLQQGNSGNTIYF.

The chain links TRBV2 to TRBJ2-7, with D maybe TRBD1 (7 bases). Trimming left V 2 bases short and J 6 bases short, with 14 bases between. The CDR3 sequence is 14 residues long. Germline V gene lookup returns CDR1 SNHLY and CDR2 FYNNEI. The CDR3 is CASSETGEVTEQYF. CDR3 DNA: TGTGCCAGCAGTGAAACAGGGGAGGTCACCGAGCAGTACTTC.

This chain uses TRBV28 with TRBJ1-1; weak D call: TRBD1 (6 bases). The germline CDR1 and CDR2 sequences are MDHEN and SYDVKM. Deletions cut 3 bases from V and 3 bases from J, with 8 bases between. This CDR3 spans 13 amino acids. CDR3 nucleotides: TGTGCCAGCAGTTTGGGGGCGGACACTGAAGCTTTCTTT. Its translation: CASSLGADTEAFF.

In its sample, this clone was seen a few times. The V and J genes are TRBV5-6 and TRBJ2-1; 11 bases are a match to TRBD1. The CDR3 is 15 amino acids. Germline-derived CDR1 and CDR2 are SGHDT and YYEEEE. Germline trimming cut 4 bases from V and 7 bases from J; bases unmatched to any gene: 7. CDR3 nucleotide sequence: TGTGCCAGCAGCGACTCCGGGACAGGGGGTAATGAGCAGTTCTTC. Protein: CASSDSGTGGNEQFF.

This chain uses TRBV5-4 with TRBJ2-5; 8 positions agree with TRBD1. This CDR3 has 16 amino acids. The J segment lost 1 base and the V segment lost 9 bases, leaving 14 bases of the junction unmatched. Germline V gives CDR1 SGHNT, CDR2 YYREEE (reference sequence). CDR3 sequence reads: CATQPTQGGGQETQYF. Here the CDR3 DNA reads TGTGCCACCCAACCGACACAGGGGGGTGGCCAAGAGACCCAGTACTTC.

The CDR3 DNA reads as TGTGCCAGCAGTGGACAGGGAACTGAAGCTTTCTTT. Its translation: CASSGQGTEAFF. The chain links TRBV2 to TRBJ1-1; 7 nucleotides line up with TRBD1. This CDR3 is built from 12 residues. J was trimmed by 5 bases and V by 4 bases; bases with no gene match: 1. CDR1 is SNHLY, CDR2 FYNNEI, per germline.

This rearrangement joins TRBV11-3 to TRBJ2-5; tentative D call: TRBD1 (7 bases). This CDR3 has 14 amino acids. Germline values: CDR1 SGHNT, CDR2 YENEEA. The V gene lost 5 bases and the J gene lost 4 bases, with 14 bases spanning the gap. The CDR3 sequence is CASSPGTAGETQYF. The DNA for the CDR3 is TGTGCCAGCAGCCCCGGGACAGCGGGAGAGACCCAGTACTTC. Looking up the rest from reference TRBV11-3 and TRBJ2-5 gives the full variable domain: EAGVVQSPRYKIIEKKQPVAFWCNPISGHNTLYWYLQNLGQGPELLIRYENEEAVDDSQLPKDRFSAERLKGVDSTLKIQPAELGDSAVYLCASSPGTAGETQYFGPGTRLLVL.

CDR3 loop: CASSQGLYEQYF. CDR3 bases: TGTGCCAGCAGCCAGGGACTCTACGAGCAGTACTTC. This chain uses TRBV6-2 or TRBV6-3 with TRBJ2-7, with a tentative D call TRBD2 (6 bases). The CDR3 is 12 amino acids. Germline assignment: CDR1 MNHEY and CDR2 SVGEGT. V shed 6 bases and J shed 3 bases, with 9 bases lying between them.

CDR3 sequence reads: CASKSVGRGQETQYF. For the CDR3, the DNA is TGTGCCAGTAAATCAGTAGGCAGGGGACAAGAGACCCAGTACTTC. This chain connects TRBV19 to TRBJ2-5; perhaps TRBD1 as D (6 bases). The CDR3 loop spans 15 amino acids. In germline, CDR1 is LNHDA, CDR2 SQIVND (reference sequence). V lost 7 bases and J lost 2, with 17 bases in between. The whole variable domain, remainder taken from reference TRBV19 and TRBJ2-5, is DGGITQSPKYLFRKEGQNVTLSCEQNLNHDAMYWYRQDPGQGLRLIYYSQIVNDFQKGDIAEGYSVSREKKESFPLTVTSAQKNPTAFYLCASKSVGRGQETQYFGPGTRLLVL.

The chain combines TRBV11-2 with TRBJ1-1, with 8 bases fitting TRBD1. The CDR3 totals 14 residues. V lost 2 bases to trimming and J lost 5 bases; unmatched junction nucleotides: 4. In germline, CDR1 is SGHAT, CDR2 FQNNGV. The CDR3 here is CASSLSGQGTEAFF. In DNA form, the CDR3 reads TGTGCCAGCAGCTTATCCGGACAGGGAACTGAAGCTTTCTTT.

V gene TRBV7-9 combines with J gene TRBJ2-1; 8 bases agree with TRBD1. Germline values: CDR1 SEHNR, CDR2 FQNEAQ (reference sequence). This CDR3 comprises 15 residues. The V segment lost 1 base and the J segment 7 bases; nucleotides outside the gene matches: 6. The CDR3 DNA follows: TGTGCCAGCAGCTTAGGGCAGGGGGCGGAGAATGAGCAGTTCTTC. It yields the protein CASSLGQGAENEQFF. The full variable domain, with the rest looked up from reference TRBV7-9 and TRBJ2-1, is DTGVSQNPRHKITKRGQNVTFRCDPISEHNRLYWYRQTLGQGPEFLTYFQNEAQLEKSRLLSDRFSAERPKGSFSTLEIQRTEQGDSAMYLCASSLGQGAENEQFFGPGTRLTVL.

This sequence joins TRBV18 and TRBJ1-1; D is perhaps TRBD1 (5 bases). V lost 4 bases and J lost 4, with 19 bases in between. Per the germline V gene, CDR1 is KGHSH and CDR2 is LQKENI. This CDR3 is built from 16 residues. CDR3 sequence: CASSRTGGYGGTEAFF. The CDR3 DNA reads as TGTGCCAGCTCACGGACGGGGGGTTATGGTGGCACTGAAGCTTTCTTT.

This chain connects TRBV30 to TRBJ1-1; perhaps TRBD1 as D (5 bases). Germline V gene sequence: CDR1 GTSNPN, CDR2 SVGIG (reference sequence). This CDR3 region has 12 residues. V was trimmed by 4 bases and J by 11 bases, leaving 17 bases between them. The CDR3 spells CAWTLLGAMAFF. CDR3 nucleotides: TGTGCCTGGACCTTATTAGGGGCGATGGCTTTCTTT.

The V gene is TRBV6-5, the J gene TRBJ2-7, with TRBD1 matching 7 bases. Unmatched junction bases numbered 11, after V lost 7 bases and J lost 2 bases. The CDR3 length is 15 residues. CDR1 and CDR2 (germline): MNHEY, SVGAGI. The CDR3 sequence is CASKETGMKAYEQYF. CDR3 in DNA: TGTGCCAGCAAGGAGACAGGGATGAAGGCCTACGAGCAGTACTTC.

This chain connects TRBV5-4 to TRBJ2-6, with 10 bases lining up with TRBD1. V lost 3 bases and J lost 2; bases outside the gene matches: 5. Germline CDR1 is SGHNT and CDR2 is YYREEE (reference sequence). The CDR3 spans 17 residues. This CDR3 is CASSSAGTGAGANVLTF. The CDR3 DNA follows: TGTGCCAGCAGCTCGGCCGGGACAGGGGCTGGGGCCAACGTCCTGACTTTC.

The CDR3 DNA follows: TGTGCCAGCAAAGGTCAGGGGTCGAGAACAGATACGCAGTATTTT. Translation: CASKGQGSRTDTQYF. This chain links TRBV6-5 with TRBJ2-3; D is perhaps TRBD1 (6 bases). V was clipped by 7 bases and J by 3 bases, with 17 bases between them. CDR3 size: 15 residues. Germline lookup yields CDR1 MNHEY and CDR2 SVGAGI.

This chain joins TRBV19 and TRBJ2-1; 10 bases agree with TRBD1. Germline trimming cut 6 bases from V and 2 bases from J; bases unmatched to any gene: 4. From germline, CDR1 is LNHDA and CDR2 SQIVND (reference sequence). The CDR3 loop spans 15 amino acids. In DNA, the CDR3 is TGTGCCAGTAGCCAGGGACAGGGGACCTACAATGAGCAGTTCTTC. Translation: CASSQGQGTYNEQFF.

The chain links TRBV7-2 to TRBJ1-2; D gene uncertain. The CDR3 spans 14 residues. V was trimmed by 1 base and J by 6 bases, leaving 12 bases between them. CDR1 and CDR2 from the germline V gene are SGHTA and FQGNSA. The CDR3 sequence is CASSLERDSHGYTF. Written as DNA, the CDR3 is TGTGCCAGCAGCTTAGAGCGGGATTCCCATGGCTACACCTTC.